A single TCR beta chain is shown here with its context. What it binds is not known. The sample originates from a study of blood T cells in healthy people across ages. The study's findings and limits: When set beside aged donors, long-lived donors presented more naive CD4+ cells and higher diversity.

This CDR3 comprises 16 residues. Germline V gives CDR1 SGHTA, CDR2 FQGNSA. J lost 6 bases, V lost 4 bases, and 11 bases had no gene match. A second roughly 6 to 12 cycle PCR used barcoded and J-beta primers. At least 2.5 million CDR3-containing paired-end reads were obtained per sample. TCRdb re-called the 5' RACE reads with MiXCR, one entry per CDR3 protein. Seen here are over 1,500,000 distinct CDR3 sequences, approximately 40% observed once, and the top ten hold about 23%. The sequence was collected from a human donor in good health. Source material: blood. The V call is TRBV7-2, the J call TRBJ2-3; 9 bases line up with TRBD2. The CDR3 bases are TGTGCCAGCAGCTGGGGAAGAGCGGGGGGCCCGGATACGCAGTATTTT. This gives the protein CASSWGRAGGPDTQYF.